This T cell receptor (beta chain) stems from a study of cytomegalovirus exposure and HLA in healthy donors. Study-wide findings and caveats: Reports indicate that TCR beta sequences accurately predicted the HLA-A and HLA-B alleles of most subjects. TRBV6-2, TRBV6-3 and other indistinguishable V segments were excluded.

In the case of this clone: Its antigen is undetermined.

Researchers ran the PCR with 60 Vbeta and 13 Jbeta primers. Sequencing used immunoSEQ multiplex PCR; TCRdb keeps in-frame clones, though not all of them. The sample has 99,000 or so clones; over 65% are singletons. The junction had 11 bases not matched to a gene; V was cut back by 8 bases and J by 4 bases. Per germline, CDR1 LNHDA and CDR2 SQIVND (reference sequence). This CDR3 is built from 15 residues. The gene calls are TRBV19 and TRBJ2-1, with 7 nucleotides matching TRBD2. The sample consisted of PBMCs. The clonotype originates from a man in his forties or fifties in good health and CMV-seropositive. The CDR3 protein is CASGAGGTGYNEQFF. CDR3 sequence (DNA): TGTGCCAGTGGGGCCGGGGGGACTGGGTACAATGAGCAGTTCTTC.